This T cell receptor (beta chain) was retrieved from a study of T cells in Graves' hyperthyroidism and ophthalmopathy (dated by TCRdb to the late 2010s). In terms of the full investigation: Peripheral blood samples were taken at initial diagnosis, before any treatment was given. To identify TCR V-J signatures that set the groups apart, the researchers used a discovery cohort of 100 patients, made up of roughly 45 with Graves' ophthalmopathy and 55 to 65 with stable Graves' hyperthyroidism. Prospective prediction of ophthalmopathy was tested in an independent validation cohort consisting of 18 hyperthyroidism patients and around 17 patients who later progressed to ophthalmopathy. The 100 discovery patients were divided at random into training and test sets in a 7:3 ratio. The study also compared thyroid tissue and blood T-cell repertoires from about six Graves' hyperthyroidism patients. After blood sampling, hyperthyroidism patients were treated with methimazole at a starting dose of 30 mg daily, and ophthalmopathy patients were treated with high-dose intravenous methylprednisolone. The paper reports TCR Vbeta CDR3 sequencing of approximately 140 peripheral blood samples: 40 or so ophthalmopathy, 70 to 85 hyperthyroidism and approximately 17 progressor patients. What the research found in general, with its limitations: During validation, the model predicted progression to ophthalmopathy a median of around 7 months ahead of onset, with around 70% sensitivity and 72% to 80% specificity. Ophthalmopathy was separated from stable hyperthyroidism by a 13 V-J signature model, with 85% to 90% sensitivity and about 84% specificity obtained in cross-validation and 80%/75% obtained in testing. Most expanded thyroid clonotypes (frequency above 0.001) were also found in blood, which suggests that blood repertoires may mirror thyroid immune responses. No statistical method was used to fix the sample size in advance, and group allocation was not hidden from the investigators.

Stable Graves' hyperthyroidism was defined as no progression to ophthalmopathy during 18 months of follow-up. The hyperthyroidism patients were between 18 and 65 years old and newly diagnosed, with a disease duration of less than 2 months. The study excluded patients with uncontrolled infections, other autoimmune diseases, pregnancy or lactation. Diagnoses relied on clinical symptoms, serum thyroxine and TRAb, thyroid ultrasound and orbital computed tomography. Ficoll-Paque density gradient centrifugation was used to isolate PBMCs from around 10 ml of fresh peripheral blood. Total RNA was extracted using Trizol reagent, and RNA quality was assessed on an Agilent 2100 Bioanalyzer. In the case of this clonotype: The target of this receptor is not known. Base qualities were left out, and no much larger clone turns up one base away.

TCR beta CDR3 regions were amplified from RNA transcripts. For the first round of RT-PCR on the TCR CDR3, the HTBI primer set was used together with the Qiagen OneStep RT-PCR kit. A second multiplex PCR round built the libraries, followed by size selection and purification. The libraries were sequenced on an Illumina HiSeq2000 using paired-end 100 bp reads. The authors' pipeline ran thus. SOAPnuke was used to process the raw data, removing reads that contained adapters or uncalled bases, had a mean Phred below 15, or lacked an exact match to the constant primer or identifier. High-quality paired reads were merged using COPE v1.2.5, and each unique nucleotide sequence was defined as a clonotype. Clonotypes were aligned to IMGT TRBV, TRBD and TRBJ reference segments using MiTCR v1.1. The analysis was restricted to V-J combinations with a frequency above 0.0001, which together covered roughly 99% of the repertoires. The TCS score was defined as F50 (clonal expansion) divided by E x V (chaos), with BLOSUM62-based TCRdist calculated between CDR3 peptides within each V-J. Welch's t-statistics and random forest reduced fewer than 550 V-J features to roughly 13, which were used in a naive Bayes classifier (R e1071). Using fastp at Q25 and MiXCR, TCRdb reprocessed the public reads and kept productive beta chains. Rows with one shared CDR3 protein collapse into an entry with the most common genes and DNA. The V and J calls here are based on TCRdb, not the publication. This sample lists around 500,000 distinct CDR3 sequences; 12% to 15% were detected once. More than 11% of the sample is held by the ten biggest clonotypes.

Reading the germline V gene gives CDR1 MDHEN and CDR2 SYDVKM. CDR3 length: 13 amino acids, cysteine to phenylalanine. Of all the DNA, just the CDR3 is kept, 39 bases in frame from base 1. The junction shows trimming of 10 bases on V and 2 bases on J, plus 12 bases between the germline ends. The chain employs TRBV28 and TRBJ2-4, and perhaps TRBD1 as D gene, on 7 matching bases. The receptor was derived from a woman aged 40 to 49 with Graves' hyperthyroidism. Material for sequencing was blood. This receptor carries the CDR3 CATRGAPKNIQYF. The nucleotide sequence is given as TGTGCCACCAGGGGGGCCCCCAAAAACATTCAGTACTTC.